One sample yielded the 32 T cell receptor beta chains listed below, sequenced in a study of blood T cell repertoires in COVID-19. TCRdb keeps only in-frame clones here, not all; method: immunoSEQ multiplex PCR. The top ten clones hold roughly a tenth of a sample with 65,000 to 80,000 clones, roughly 90% of them seen once. Sequenced sample: peripheral blood. The source of these receptors is a human donor in a cohort sampled during active COVID-19.

The chain is built from TRBV5-1 and TRBJ2-7; 11 nucleotides match TRBD2. V trimming: 7 bases; J trimming: 5 bases; junction bases outside the gene matches: 11. The CDR3 runs 15 residues. Germline values: CDR1 SGHRS, CDR2 YFSETQ. The CDR3 sequence: CASSVPTSGMNEQYF. In nucleotides, the CDR3 is TGCGCCAGCTCGGTCCCGACTAGCGGGATGAACGAGCAGTACTTC.

The chain couples TRBV7-2 to TRBJ2-5; D is perhaps TRBD1 (6 bases). CDR3 size: 16 residues. The V gene lost 1 base and the J gene lost 5 bases, with 17 bases spanning the gap. Germline V gene sequence: CDR1 SGHTA, CDR2 FQGNSA. The CDR3 bases are TGTGCCAGCAGCTTAGGTGTGGGGGCCCTTCGGGAGACCCAGTACTTC. As protein: CASSLGVGALRETQYF.

This chain connects TRBV7-2 to TRBJ2-2; 8 positions agree with TRBD1. J gave up 1 base and V 5 bases, and 6 bases lay outside the gene matches. The germline V gene encodes CDR1 SGHTA and CDR2 FQGNSA. The CDR3 runs 16 residues. CDR3 residues: CASSRQGAGNTGELFF. CDR3 nucleotides: TGTGCCAGCAGCCGCCAGGGGGCAGGGAACACCGGGGAGCTGTTTTTT.

The chain is built from TRBV9 and TRBJ2-3; the match to TRBD2 covers 7 bases. Germline V gene sequence: CDR1 SGDLS, CDR2 YYNGEE. With V trimmed by 0 bases and J by 5 bases, 9 bases remained unmatched. The CDR3 is made up of 16 amino acids. CDR3: CASSVAGGGPEDTQYF. CDR3 coding DNA: TGTGCCAGCAGCGTAGCTGGGGGAGGGCCTGAAGATACGCAGTATTTT.

The chain recombines TRBV5-8 with TRBJ2-7; no clear D gene. CDR1 and CDR2 from the germline V gene are SGHTS and YDEGEE. With 4 bases removed from V and 0 bases from J, the gap between germline ends came to 5 bases. The CDR3 spans 12 residues. The CDR3 nucleotides read TGTGCCAGCAGCCTCAGCTCCTACGAGCAGTACTTC. Its protein product is CASSLSSYEQYF.

This clone has a single count. The chain carries TRBV6-4 and TRBJ2-7, with 7 bases matching TRBD1. The CDR3 contains 15 residues. Germline lookup yields CDR1 MRHNA and CDR2 SNTAGT. The J segment lost 1 base and the V segment lost 0 bases, leaving 3 bases of the junction unmatched. The CDR3 reads CASSDSGQSSYEQYF. CDR3 nucleotides: TGTGCCAGCAGTGACTCGGGACAGAGTTCCTACGAGCAGTACTTC.

The chain uses TRBV30 and TRBJ2-1, with a weak D call TRBD1 (5 bases). Trimming pared 6 bases from V and 0 bases from J, leaving 12 bases between. The CDR3 totals 14 residues. From germline, CDR1 is GTSNPN and CDR2 SVGIG (reference sequence). The CDR3 region has the DNA TGTGCCTGTCAACGACAGAGCTCCTACAATGAGCAGTTCTTC. Translation gives CACQRQSSYNEQFF.

This clone was counted once. This chain links TRBV30 with TRBJ2-1, with 11 bases fitting TRBD2. Germline CDR1 is GTSNPN and CDR2 is SVGIG (reference sequence). CDR3 length: 14 amino acids. The J segment lost 2 bases and the V segment lost 7 bases, leaving 4 bases of the junction unmatched. The CDR3 spells CASETSGTYNEQFF. For the CDR3, the DNA is TGTGCCTCGGAGACTAGCGGGACCTACAATGAGCAGTTCTTC.

The chain combines TRBV30 with TRBJ1-3; 11 bases line up with TRBD1. The V segment lost 0 bases and the J segment 0 bases; nucleotides outside the gene matches: 22. There are 23 residues in the CDR3. Germline V gene lookup returns CDR1 GTSNPN and CDR2 SVGIG (reference sequence). The CDR3 DNA sequence: TGTGCCTGGAGTGTAAGGGACAGGGGGAGTAATGGTCCTTCTTACGTCTCTGGAAACACCATATATTTT. Residues: CAWSVRDRGSNGPSYVSGNTIYF.

The chain couples TRBV4-3 to TRBJ2-7, with D maybe TRBD2 (6 bases). Germline V gene lookup returns CDR1 LGHNA and CDR2 YSLEER. Trimming removed 3 bases at V and 4 bases at J, with 16 bases between. The CDR3 loop spans 15 amino acids. The CDR3 is CASSHLDGSTYEQYF. Written as DNA, the CDR3 is TGCGCCAGCAGCCACCTTGACGGGAGTACGTACGAGCAGTACTTC.

CDR3 sequence (DNA): TGCGCCAGCAGCCCCGGAGGTGGGGGGAGCAATGAGCAGTTCTTC. This codes for CASSPGGGGSNEQFF. The rearrangement links TRBV5-1 to TRBJ2-1, with D possibly matching TRBD2 (6 bases). The germline V and J ends were trimmed by 4 bases and 6 bases, with 17 bases remaining between them. The CDR3 runs 15 residues. Per germline, CDR1 SGHRS and CDR2 YFSETQ.

V usage is TRBV13 and J usage is TRBJ1-1, with D unclear. This CDR3 is 14 amino acids long. From germline, CDR1 is PRHDT and CDR2 FYEKMQ (reference sequence). Trimming removed 2 bases at V and 0 bases at J, with 7 bases between. CDR3 sequence reads: CASSLLSMNTEAFF. The CDR3 DNA reads TGTGCCAGCAGCTTACTGAGCATGAACACTGAAGCTTTCTTT.

The chain links TRBV4-3 to TRBJ2-3, with TRBD2 identical over 7 bases. Germline CDR1 is LGHNA and CDR2 is YSLEER. CDR3 size: 15 residues. Trimming removed 11 bases from V and 3 bases from J; junction bases left unmatched: 14. CDR3 region: CARRHGGEGTDTQYF. The CDR3 DNA follows: TGCGCCCGCCGCCACGGCGGGGAGGGGACAGATACGCAGTATTTT.

This rearrangement joins TRBV9 to TRBJ2-7; D gene unclear. Trimming took 0 bases from V and 6 from J, leaving 13 bases between them. This CDR3 is 14 amino acids long. Germline V lookup: CDR1 SGDLS, CDR2 YYNGEE. In DNA, the CDR3 is TGTGCCAGCAGCGTAGATAGTAATCTTGGCGAGCAGTACTTC. It is translated as CASSVDSNLGEQYF.

The chain couples TRBV5-1 to TRBJ1-3; 8 bases agree with TRBD1. This CDR3 is 15 amino acids long. CDR1 is SGHRS and CDR2 is YFSETQ in the germline V gene. The V gene end was trimmed by 4 bases and the J gene end by 2 bases; junction bases not matched to a gene: 5. The CDR3 is CASSDQGAAGNTIYF. The CDR3 bases are TGCGCCAGCAGCGACCAGGGGGCGGCTGGAAACACCATATATTTT.

The chain joins TRBV27 to TRBJ2-2, with D unresolved. The CDR3 runs 11 residues. Trimming removed 8 bases at V and 4 bases at J, with 5 bases between. Germline assignment: CDR1 MNHEY and CDR2 SMNVEV (reference sequence). This CDR3 reads CASFSTGELFF. The CDR3 DNA reads TGTGCCAGCTTCTCCACCGGGGAGCTGTTTTTT.

The rearrangement joins TRBV19 to TRBJ2-7; no firm D call. V was clipped by 3 bases and J by 0 bases, with 6 bases between them. This CDR3 has 13 residues. Germline V CDR1 and CDR2: LNHDA, SQIVND (reference sequence). In DNA, the CDR3 is TGTGCCAGTAGTATGGCGGTCTCCTACGAGCAGTACTTC. Translation gives CASSMAVSYEQYF.

The CDR3 loop reads CASSRTGGFYEQYF. The CDR3 coding sequence is TGTGCCAGCAGCCGGACAGGGGGCTTCTACGAGCAGTACTTC. The rearrangement joins TRBV11-2 to TRBJ2-7, with 11 positions matching TRBD1. Germline loops: CDR1 SGHAT, CDR2 FQNNGV. This CDR3 region has 14 residues. Germline trimming cut 5 bases from V and 3 bases from J; bases unmatched to any gene: 3.

V usage is TRBV5-4 and J usage is TRBJ2-3; 8 nucleotides agree with TRBD1. Per germline, CDR1 SGHNT and CDR2 YYREEE (reference sequence). This CDR3 has 16 residues. Unmatched junction bases numbered 5, after V lost 0 bases and J lost 2 bases. The CDR3 sequence is CASSLEGQVVTDTQYF. CDR3 in DNA: TGTGCCAGCAGCTTGGAGGGACAGGTGGTCACAGATACGCAGTATTTT.

This chain joins TRBV10-3 and TRBJ2-3, with 9 bases that match TRBD2. This CDR3 region has 16 residues. Germline trimming cut 5 bases from V and 4 bases from J; bases unmatched to any gene: 10. Germline CDR1 reads ENHRY; CDR2 reads SYGVKD. The DNA for the CDR3 is TGTGCCATCAGTACTTACGGCGGGAGGGCCTCAGATACGCAGTATTTT. Its translation: CAISTYGGRASDTQYF.

The chain's CDR3 is CAWGSGSPSYEQYF. CDR3 sequence (DNA): TGTGCCTGGGGAAGCGGGAGCCCCTCCTACGAGCAGTACTTC. This chain connects TRBV30 to TRBJ2-7; 8 bases agree with TRBD2. Per germline, CDR1 GTSNPN and CDR2 SVGIG (reference sequence). V shed 5 bases and J 0 bases; nucleotides not matched to a gene: 6. The CDR3 runs 14 residues.

The rearrangement joins TRBV19 to TRBJ2-3; tentative D call: TRBD2 (6 bases). This CDR3 contains 14 residues. V was shortened by 7 bases and J by 4 bases, with 15 bases between the two germline ends. Germline CDR1 LNHDA, CDR2 SQIVND (reference sequence). The CDR3 protein is CASNVAGMADTQYF. CDR3 nucleotide sequence: TGTGCCAGTAACGTCGCGGGAATGGCAGATACGCAGTATTTT.

In DNA form, the CDR3 reads TGTGCCATCAGTGGGACTAGCGGGCAACTATACGAGCAGTACTTC. Its protein product is CAISGTSGQLYEQYF. This chain uses TRBV10-3 with TRBJ2-7; 11 bases are shared with TRBD2. Germline V CDR1 and CDR2: ENHRY, SYGVKD. Trimming at V came to 4 bases and at J to 4 bases, leaving 6 bases not matched to a gene. This CDR3 spans 15 amino acids.

The chain employs TRBV6-6 and TRBJ2-2; 8 bases are a match to TRBD1. The V and J ends lost 7 bases and 2 bases, in that order; junction bases with no gene match: 6. Germline CDR1 MNHNY, CDR2 SVGAGI (reference sequence). CDR3 size: 15 residues. Written as DNA, the CDR3 is TGTGCCAGCACACAGGGGGTTGAAAACACCGGGGAGCTGTTTTTT. This translates into CASTQGVENTGELFF.

The rearrangement uses TRBV5-6 and TRBJ2-7, with D possibly TRBD2 on 5 matching bases. The CDR3 has 16 residues. Germline V gene data show CDR1 as SGHDT and CDR2 as YYEEEE. With 0 bases removed from V and 6 bases from J, the gap between germline ends came to 19 bases. CDR3 residues: CASSLVLSGLFGEQYF. CDR3 coding DNA: TGTGCCAGCAGCTTGGTACTTTCGGGGTTGTTCGGCGAGCAGTACTTC.

The V call is TRBV7-2, the J call TRBJ2-1, with 9 nucleotides matching TRBD2. The CDR3 consists of 18 residues. V trimming: 3 bases; J trimming: 4 bases; junction bases outside the gene matches: 13. Germline V gene lookup returns CDR1 SGHTA and CDR2 FQGNSA. The CDR3 nucleotides are TGTGCCAGCAGCTTTAACCTCATAGCGGGAGCAAGGTACAATGAGCAGTTCTTC. This encodes CASSFNLIAGARYNEQFF.

V gene TRBV5-8 combines with J gene TRBJ1-1, with a weak D call TRBD1 (5 bases). The germline V and J ends were trimmed by 2 bases and 5 bases, with 13 bases remaining between them. This CDR3 is built from 14 residues. Germline V gene sequence: CDR1 SGHTS, CDR2 YDEGEE. For the CDR3, the DNA is TGTGCCAGCAGCTTTCGGGGGATGGGAACTGAAGCTTTCTTT. It is translated as CASSFRGMGTEAFF.

The chain uses TRBV7-3 and TRBJ2-1; maybe TRBD1 (6 bases). From germline, CDR1 is SGHTA and CDR2 FQGTGA. The CDR3 runs to 14 residues. Trimming pared 5 bases from V and 5 bases from J, leaving 13 bases between. CDR3 DNA: TGTGCCAGCAGCGAGGGACACGTGAACAATGAGCAGTTCTTC. Protein product: CASSEGHVNNEQFF.

The V and J genes are TRBV5-4 and TRBJ2-5; 7 nucleotides line up with TRBD2. The J segment lost 3 bases and the V segment lost 1 base, leaving 15 bases of the junction unmatched. The length of the CDR3 is 18 residues. In germline, CDR1 is SGHNT, CDR2 YYREEE (reference sequence). The CDR3 loop is CASSLLLRPAGPEETQYF. CDR3 DNA sequence: TGTGCCAGCAGCTTGCTTCTTAGGCCAGCGGGGCCTGAAGAGACCCAGTACTTC.

This rearrangement joins TRBV9 to TRBJ2-2, with a tentative D call TRBD1 (5 bases). Per the germline V gene, CDR1 is SGDLS and CDR2 is YYNGEE. This CDR3 has 15 residues. Trimming removed 4 bases from V and 2 bases from J, with 12 bases in between. CDR3 amino acids: CASSILQGNTGELFF. In DNA, the CDR3 is TGTGCCAGCAGCATACTCCAGGGAAACACCGGGGAGCTGTTTTTT.

V and J are TRBV7-9 and TRBJ2-3; TRBD2 matches at 7 bases. This CDR3 is built from 14 residues. V dropped 7 bases and J dropped 0; count of bases not matched to a gene: 4. CDR1 is SEHNR and CDR2 is FQNEAQ in the germline V gene (reference sequence). The CDR3 loop is CASTGGGSTDTQYF. The CDR3 DNA follows: TGTGCCAGCACGGGGGGAGGGAGCACAGATACGCAGTATTTT.

This clone has a handful of counts. The V call is TRBV27, the J call TRBJ2-1; 7 bases fit TRBD2. This CDR3 has 13 residues. The V and J ends lost 6 bases and 3 bases, in that order; junction bases with no gene match: 2. The germline gives CDR1 MNHEY, CDR2 SMNVEV (reference sequence). The CDR3 loop is CASRVAGYNEQFF. The CDR3 coding sequence is TGTGCCAGCAGAGTAGCGGGCTACAATGAGCAGTTCTTC.